A selection of T cell receptor beta chains follows, all from one sample in a study of blood T cell repertoires in COVID-19. Clones were sequenced by immunoSEQ multiplex PCR, and TCRdb holds only the in-frame ones, with some missing. Found here are 200,000 to 250,000 clones, roughly 84% of them singletons; the top ten hold roughly 20%. Sequencing was carried out using peripheral blood. The source is a woman older than 75 with active or convalescent COVID-19. Both conserved end residues are part of each CDR3. Fields, in order: CDR3 length, V gene, CDR3 protein.

cdr3_length: 16; v_call: TRBV4-2; cdr3_aa: CASSQASQGLLTEAFF
cdr3_length: 14; v_call: TRBV19; cdr3_aa: CASNTNRDSYGYTF
cdr3_length: 19; v_call: TRBV4-1; cdr3_aa: CASSLQDTRGGLSGNTIYF
cdr3_length: 13; v_call: TRBV7-3; cdr3_aa: CASSPDWQETQYF
cdr3_length: 15; v_call: TRBV19; cdr3_aa: CASSMTGASTDTQYF
cdr3_length: 15; v_call: TRBV24-1; cdr3_aa: CATSSGQGAFYEQYF
cdr3_length: 14; v_call: TRBV9; cdr3_aa: CASNQRGATDTQYF
cdr3_length: 13; v_call: TRBV13; cdr3_aa: CASSKDRGRGAFF
cdr3_length: 15; v_call: TRBV2; cdr3_aa: CASSGRTGWNQPQHF
cdr3_length: 15; v_call: TRBV5-1; cdr3_aa: CASSFGQQGNSPLHF
cdr3_length: 16; v_call: TRBV27; cdr3_aa: CASSFGLAGGLNEQFF
cdr3_length: 16; v_call: TRBV7-2; cdr3_aa: CASSLASRGGRETQYF